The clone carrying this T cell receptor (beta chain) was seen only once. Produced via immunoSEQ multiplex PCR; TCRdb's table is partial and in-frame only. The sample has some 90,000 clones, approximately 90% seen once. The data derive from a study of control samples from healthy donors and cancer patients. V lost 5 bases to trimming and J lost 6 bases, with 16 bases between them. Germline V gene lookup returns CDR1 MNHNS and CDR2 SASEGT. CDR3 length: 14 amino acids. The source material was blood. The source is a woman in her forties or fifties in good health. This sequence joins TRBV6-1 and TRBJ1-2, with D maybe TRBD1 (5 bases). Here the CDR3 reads CASSLERRGDGYTF. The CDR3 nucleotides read TGTGCCAGCAGTTTGGAAAGACGGGGGGATGGCTACACCTTC.